This TCR beta chain is drawn from a study of patients and donors after allogeneic stem cell transplantation. V gave up 3 bases and J gave up 6 bases, with 8 bases separating them. The CDR3 totals 13 residues. TCRdb reanalysed the RT-PCR reads using MiXCR and keeps one entry per CDR3 protein. Among tens of thousands of distinct CDR3 sequences, under 35% were seen once, and the ten largest hold about two thirds. Sequenced input: blood, either unsorted or a sorted T cell fraction (not recorded which). The clonotype originates from a human donor who was either an allogeneic HSCT recipient or a stem cell or donor lymphocyte infusion donor (not recorded which). It is not recorded whose cells these are; they may come from a transplant donor. The chain recombines TRBV12-3 or TRBV12-4 with TRBJ2-2; D is perhaps TRBD2 (6 bases). CDR3 nucleotide sequence: TGTGCCAGCAGTTTGGGACTTCCCGGGGAGCTGTTTTTT. Its protein product is CASSLGLPGELFF.